This TCR beta chain emerged from a study of T cells in Graves' hyperthyroidism and ophthalmopathy. V was clipped by 1 base and J by 2 bases; unmatched bases: 11. CDR3 length equals 19 residues. CDR1 SGHRS and CDR2 YFSETQ come from the germline V gene. Study-wide points: For ophthalmopathy, model prediction preceded onset by a median around 7 months.

Amplification of TCR beta CDR3 regions used RNA as the template. The TCR CDR3 was amplified in a first-round RT-PCR using the HTBI primer set. TCRdb used MiXCR to reprocess the multiplex PCR reads, holding one entry per CDR3 protein. The sample lists 300,000 to 450,000 distinct CDR3 sequences; approximately 14% were seen once. This clonotype came up a few times. The antigen is not known. The study defined stable Graves' hyperthyroidism as no ophthalmopathy progression within 18 months. Among the patients, aged 18 to 65, hyperthyroidism was newly diagnosed and had lasted under 2 months. PBMCs were sourced from 9 to 10 ml fresh peripheral blood.

The TCR sequence derives from a woman between 55 and 75 years old with Graves' hyperthyroidism. Sequences were obtained from blood. The genes are TRBV5-1 and TRBJ2-3; 12 bases line up with TRBD2. CDR3 bases: TGCGCCAGCAGCTTGCACTCCCCTAGCGGGAGGGCCCCCACAGATACGCAGTATTTT. Its protein product is CASSLHSPSGRAPTDTQYF.